Listed below are T cell receptor beta chains from one sample, sequenced in a study of cytomegalovirus exposure and HLA in healthy donors. The assay was immunoSEQ multiplex PCR, and TCRdb's table has in-frame clones only and misses some. The table has 95,000 to 150,000 clones, approximately 15% seen once; the top ten hold roughly 2%. Material for sequencing was PBMCs. The origin of the receptors is a woman under 30 in good health and CMV-seronegative. The CDR3 runs from the conserved cysteine through the conserved F or W. The order of the fields is V gene, J gene, CDR3 protein.

V gene: TRBV6-4
J gene: TRBJ1-1
CDR3 protein: CASSDPPGQPNTEAFF

V gene: TRBV5-6
J gene: TRBJ2-3
CDR3 protein: CASSLSGGPPDTQYF

V gene: TRBV14
J gene: TRBJ2-3
CDR3 protein: CASSQEIRRASGRTDTQYF

V gene: TRBV6-6
J gene: TRBJ2-3
CDR3 protein: CATLGTGTPKDTQYF

V gene: TRBV5-1
J gene: TRBJ2-5
CDR3 protein: CASSYFSGTSGSETQYF

V gene: TRBV12-5
J gene: TRBJ2-7
CDR3 protein: CASGPGLGGYEQYF

V gene: TRBV9
J gene: TRBJ1-2
CDR3 protein: CASSGGGARKGYTF

V gene: TRBV2
J gene: TRBJ1-4
CDR3 protein: CASSLSSGGEEKLFF

V gene: TRBV9
J gene: TRBJ2-2
CDR3 protein: CASSVATTSGAGELFF

V gene: TRBV28
J gene: TRBJ2-4
CDR3 protein: CASSDNRGAKNIQYF

V gene: TRBV18
J gene: TRBJ2-7
CDR3 protein: CASSPETSEPGLAGLYEQYF

V gene: TRBV10-1
J gene: TRBJ1-3
CDR3 protein: CASSEWRTGGNTIYF

V gene: TRBV30
J gene: TRBJ1-4
CDR3 protein: CAWSIGQGLGEKLFF

V gene: TRBV11-2
J gene: TRBJ2-2
CDR3 protein: CASSLPGLNTGELFF

V gene: TRBV7-9
J gene: TRBJ2-7
CDR3 protein: CASSLVGGQGPEQYF

V gene: TRBV29-1
J gene: TRBJ1-3
CDR3 protein: CSIWTGNAIYF

V gene: TRBV11-2
J gene: TRBJ2-3
CDR3 protein: CASSLARAADTQYF

V gene: TRBV9
J gene: TRBJ2-1
CDR3 protein: CASSVGTSGGTGEQFF

V gene: TRBV7-9
J gene: TRBJ2-7
CDR3 protein: CASSLRGQGGEQYF

V gene: TRBV19
J gene: TRBJ2-3
CDR3 protein: CASRKRTNTDTQYF

V gene: TRBV2
J gene: TRBJ1-5
CDR3 protein: CASRSGPDQPQHF

V gene: TRBV4-2
J gene: TRBJ2-1
CDR3 protein: CASSHASWDSAYNEQFF

V gene: TRBV18
J gene: TRBJ1-4
CDR3 protein: CASSPQASGFGEKLFF

V gene: TRBV2
J gene: TRBJ2-7
CDR3 protein: CASSGGGKQYF

V gene: TRBV7-3
J gene: TRBJ2-3
CDR3 protein: CASSLSLAGPDTQYF

V gene: TRBV6-1
J gene: TRBJ1-5
CDR3 protein: CASNRDRDKQPQHF

V gene: TRBV5-1
J gene: TRBJ1-6
CDR3 protein: CASTYGQGGFNNSPLHF

V gene: TRBV27
J gene: TRBJ2-7
CDR3 protein: CASGIGEGLWEQYF

V gene: TRBV5-1
J gene: TRBJ1-1
CDR3 protein: CASSSASSTGNTEAFF

V gene: TRBV18
J gene: TRBJ2-1
CDR3 protein: CASSLGPGLGDNEQFF

V gene: TRBV7-9
J gene: TRBJ1-1
CDR3 protein: CASSQQGMNTEAFF

V gene: TRBV27
J gene: TRBJ2-7
CDR3 protein: CASSLLVSTSYEQYF

V gene: TRBV19
J gene: TRBJ2-5
CDR3 protein: CASSSTLDRTFQETQYF

V gene: TRBV6-1
J gene: TRBJ2-5
CDR3 protein: CASSELAGGPETQYF

V gene: TRBV7-2
J gene: TRBJ1-6
CDR3 protein: CASSPHFDSPLHF

V gene: TRBV6-1
J gene: TRBJ2-1
CDR3 protein: CASSERVSSYNEQFF

V gene: TRBV7-9
J gene: TRBJ1-2
CDR3 protein: CASSPVSRANYGYTF

V gene: TRBV30
J gene: TRBJ2-7
CDR3 protein: CAGTSAAYEQYF

V gene: TRBV9
J gene: TRBJ2-7
CDR3 protein: CASSAGQSGEQYF

V gene: TRBV7-9
J gene: TRBJ2-7
CDR3 protein: CASSPRQGGEQYF

V gene: TRBV2
J gene: TRBJ2-2
CDR3 protein: CASSEETANTGELFF

V gene: TRBV30
J gene: TRBJ2-3
CDR3 protein: CAWSVPGTDTQYF

V gene: TRBV27
J gene: TRBJ1-2
CDR3 protein: CASSLSAGYGYGYTF

V gene: TRBV2
J gene: TRBJ2-7
CDR3 protein: CASRGRGGGEQYF

V gene: TRBV27
J gene: TRBJ2-1
CDR3 protein: CASSRGGGPSSYNEQFF

V gene: TRBV5-1
J gene: TRBJ1-1
CDR3 protein: CASSRQGVGNTEAFF

V gene: TRBV2
J gene: TRBJ2-1
CDR3 protein: CASIPGQHSEQFF

V gene: TRBV28
J gene: TRBJ2-7
CDR3 protein: CASSGEQGASVYEQYF

V gene: TRBV7-8
J gene: TRBJ1-5
CDR3 protein: CASSFTGLEPQHF

V gene: TRBV28
J gene: TRBJ1-4
CDR3 protein: CASSLRGQEKLFF

V gene: TRBV10-3
J gene: TRBJ2-5
CDR3 protein: CAISESTSGRETQYF

V gene: TRBV30
J gene: TRBJ1-1
CDR3 protein: CAWSVGRGRDTEAFF

V gene: TRBV6-6
J gene: TRBJ1-2
CDR3 protein: CASSYWDRSNYGYTF